These T cell receptor beta chains were read from a single sample in a study of T cell responses to AZD1222 COVID-19 vaccine. Data came from immunoSEQ multiplex PCR; TCRdb stores just in-frame clones and leaves some out. The sample lists about 85,000 clones; approximately 89% were seen once. Sequencing used peripheral blood, obtained on day 0 of AZD1222 vaccination. The receptors stem from an adult in good health. The CDR3 runs from the conserved cysteine through the conserved F or W. A D gene is named only where the DNA matches it firmly. Part of the rows lack a size; the others show once, few, many or a class for expanded clones.

J	D	V	size	DNA	CDR3
TRBJ2-1	-	TRBV5-1	-	TGCGCCAGCAGCTTATTTCTGAGCTCCTACAATGAGCAGTTCTTC	CASSLFLSSYNEQFF
TRBJ1-1	-	TRBV5-4	-	TGTGCCAGCACCCAAGGGGCGCAGACGAACACTGAAGCTTTCTTT	CASTQGAQTNTEAFF
TRBJ2-3	TRBD1	TRBV5-1	-	TGCGCCAGCAGCTTGATGGACAGGGGCTCTAGCACAGATACGCAGTATTTT	CASSLMDRGSSTDTQYF
TRBJ2-1	TRBD1	TRBV10-3	-	TGTGCCATCAGTGTACGGGACAGGGTGGGTAGCAATGAGCAGTTCTTC	CAISVRDRVGSNEQFF
TRBJ2-3	TRBD2	TRBV10-3	-	TGTGCCATCAGTGAGTCCCTAGCGGGAGGCACAGATACGCAGTATTTT	CAISESLAGGTDTQYF
TRBJ2-4	-	TRBV4-1	-	TGCGCCAGCAGCCGATCGGGACTTATAAAAGAACTAGCCAAAAACATTCAGTACTTC	CASSRSGLIKELAKNIQYF
TRBJ1-4	-	TRBV19	-	TGTGCCAGTAGTGCCCTGACAGGAGTTAATGAAAAACTGTTTTTT	CASSALTGVNEKLFF
TRBJ1-5	-	TRBV7-8	-	TGTGCCAGCAGCTTAAGCGCAGGGAATCAGCCCCAGCATTTT	CASSLSAGNQPQHF
TRBJ2-5	TRBD2	TRBV15	-	TGTGCCACCAGCAGAACTAGCGGGGGGGTGCCCGAGACCCAGTACTTC	CATSRTSGGVPETQYF
TRBJ1-6	TRBD1	TRBV7-2	-	TGTGCCAGCAGCTTAGCTCAGGGGCCTTCCAGGGGGCCCCTCCACTTT	CASSLAQGPSRGPLHF
TRBJ1-2	-	TRBV6-5	-	TGTGCCAGCAGTAAGGAGGGCGACGGCTATGGCTACACCTTC	CASSKEGDGYGYTF
TRBJ2-2	TRBD2	TRBV14	-	TGTGCCAGCAGCCAGACGGCGGGAGTTGGGACCGGGGAGCTGTTTTTT	CASSQTAGVGTGELFF
TRBJ2-1	TRBD2	TRBV11-2	-	TGTGCCAGCAGCACCGGACTAGCGGGAGCCTCTAGGGATGAGCAGTTCTTC	CASSTGLAGASRDEQFF
TRBJ1-2	TRBD1	TRBV9	-	TGTGCCAGCAGCCAGGGAGGGGGCGATGGCTACACCTTC	CASSQGGGDGYTF
TRBJ2-1	TRBD1	TRBV5-6	once	TGTGCCAGCAGCTTAAAGGGGACAGCCTACAATGAGCAGTTCTTC	CASSLKGTAYNEQFF
TRBJ2-7	TRBD2	TRBV5-4	-	TGTGCCAGCAGCTCCGGGGGAGGGACCATGGGCGAGCAGTACTTC	CASSSGGGTMGEQYF
TRBJ2-1	TRBD2	TRBV19	-	TGTGCCAGTAGTCCTGGACTAGCTTCCTACAATGAGCAGTTCTTC	CASSPGLASYNEQFF
TRBJ1-2	-	TRBV3-1/TRBV3-2	-	TGTGCCAGCAGTTCCAGCGACGGGTCCAGTCATGGCTACACCTTC	CASSSSDGSSHGYTF
TRBJ1-1	-	TRBV19	-	TGTGCCAGTATACGGGGGTCCACTGAAGCTTTCTTT	CASIRGSTEAFF
TRBJ1-5	-	TRBV28	-	TGTGCCAGCAGCTCGACGGGTAGAGAACAGCCCCAGCATTTT	CASSSTGREQPQHF
TRBJ1-6	TRBD1	TRBV19	-	TGTGCCAGTAGAGGGACAGGGGGACATTCACCCCTCCACTTT	CASRGTGGHSPLHF
TRBJ2-5	-	TRBV3-1/TRBV3-2	-	TGTGCCAGCAGCCAACGAGGACCCGGGGGAGAGACCCAGTACTTC	CASSQRGPGGETQYF
TRBJ2-1	TRBD2	TRBV25-1	-	TGTGCCAGCAGTGACGGACTAGCGGGAGGTATGGGGGGGCAGTTCTTC	CASSDGLAGGMGGQFF
TRBJ1-2	-	TRBV6-5	-	TGTGCCAGCAGTTACTCAGGAAACTATGGCTACACCTTC	CASSYSGNYGYTF
TRBJ1-2	-	TRBV7-9	-	TGTGCCAGCAGCAGGGACGTTAATGGCTACACCTTC	CASSRDVNGYTF
TRBJ1-3	TRBD1	TRBV2	-	TGTGCCAGCAGTTGGACAGGGGGCTCGGGAAACACCATATATTTT	CASSWTGGSGNTIYF
TRBJ2-1	-	TRBV4-1	-	TGCGCCAGCAGCCAAGCCGGCGGGCTAGGGCAGTTCTTC	CASSQAGGLGQFF
TRBJ2-7	-	TRBV7-9	-	TGTGCCAGCAGCCGCCGGGACACCATTACCTACGAGCAGTACTTC	CASSRRDTITYEQYF
TRBJ1-2	-	TRBV4-1	-	TGCGCCAGCAGCCAACTACCCGGACAGAACTATGGCTACACCTTC	CASSQLPGQNYGYTF
TRBJ1-5	TRBD1	TRBV5-1	once	TGCGCCAGCAGCTTGGGGGACAGGGCTAGCAATCAGCCCCAGCATTTT	CASSLGDRASNQPQHF
TRBJ1-1	-	TRBV7-2	-	TGTGCCAGCAGTTATGGGACCCAAAACACTGAAGCTTTCTTT	CASSYGTQNTEAFF
TRBJ1-2	-	TRBV7-9	-	TGTGCCAGCAGCTTAGCAGTGAGAGAAGGGGGCTACACCTTC	CASSLAVREGGYTF
TRBJ2-1	-	TRBV6-4	once	TGTGCCAGCAGTGACGAAGTGCCGGGGAGATTGCAGTTCTTC	CASSDEVPGRLQFF
TRBJ2-7	-	TRBV7-2	-	TGTGCCAGCAGCTTCTCACGGGAGAGATGGTACTTC	CASSFSRERWYF
TRBJ1-1	-	TRBV18	-	TGTGCCAGCTCAACTGGGCCCGCGGGAGCTGAAGCTTTCTTT	CASSTGPAGAEAFF
TRBJ2-6	-	TRBV27	once	TGTGCCAGCAGTGACGGAGGGGGGCCTGCTGGGGCCAACGTCCTGACTTTC	CASSDGGGPAGANVLTF
TRBJ2-3	TRBD1	TRBV7-9	-	TGTGCCAGCAGCTTAGAGCAGGGGGCTCTAAGCACAGATACGCAGTATTTT	CASSLEQGALSTDTQYF
TRBJ2-5	TRBD2	TRBV27	-	TGTGCCAGCAGTTCCTACCAGGGACTAGAGGGAGAGACCCAGTACTTC	CASSSYQGLEGETQYF
TRBJ2-1	-	TRBV5-4	-	TGTGCCAGCAGCTTTAATTCCGTAAATGAGCAGTTCTTC	CASSFNSVNEQFF
TRBJ1-4	-	TRBV5-1	-	TGCGCCAGCAGCTTTTTGCCCGGGTCGGACGAAAAACTGTTTTTT	CASSFLPGSDEKLFF
TRBJ1-5	-	TRBV30	-	TGTGCCTGGAGTGTATTGGGGGGATATCAGCCCCAGCATTTT	CAWSVLGGYQPQHF
TRBJ1-6	-	TRBV7-9	-	TGTGCCAGCAGCGCCCGAGCGGTCCGGAATTCACCCCTCCACTTT	CASSARAVRNSPLHF
TRBJ2-3	TRBD2	TRBV9	-	TGTGCCAGCACCCCCACTAGCGGGGGTAGGCTAAGCACAGATACGCAGTATTTT	CASTPTSGGRLSTDTQYF
TRBJ2-7	-	TRBV29-1	once	TGCAGCGTTTCGGACCACGAGCAGTACTTC	CSVSDHEQYF
TRBJ2-3	-	TRBV7-2	-	TGTGCCAGCAGCTTAACCCGGCTTGGAGATACGCAGTATTTT	CASSLTRLGDTQYF
TRBJ2-5	TRBD2	TRBV7-9	-	TGTGCCAGCAGCTTCGGACTAGCGGGGGGCCTGGAGACCCAGTACTTC	CASSFGLAGGLETQYF
TRBJ1-2	TRBD1	TRBV25-1	-	TGTGCCAGCAGTGCAGGACAGGGGGGGTACTATGGCTACACCTTC	CASSAGQGGYYGYTF
TRBJ2-3	TRBD2	TRBV18	-	TGTGCCAGCTCACCCACCCTAGCGGGAGGAAAAGATACGCAGTATTTT	CASSPTLAGGKDTQYF
TRBJ2-7	-	TRBV5-8	-	TGTGCCAGCAGCTTGGGACAAGGGGTGGGCTACGAGCAGTACTTC	CASSLGQGVGYEQYF
TRBJ2-7	TRBD2	TRBV5-1	-	TGCGCCAGCAGCTTGGGACTAGCGGGACCAGAAGAGCAGTACTTC	CASSLGLAGPEEQYF
TRBJ1-6	TRBD1	TRBV27	-	TGTGCCAGCAGTTTATTTGGACAGGGGGCTTCACCCCTCCACTTT	CASSLFGQGASPLHF
TRBJ2-7	-	TRBV9	-	TGTGCCAGCAGCGTAGCGGGGAACCGGGACTCCGAGCAGTACTTC	CASSVAGNRDSEQYF
TRBJ1-2	TRBD1	TRBV11-2	-	TGTGCCAGCAGCTCGGACAGGGGGCGTGATGGCTACACCTTC	CASSSDRGRDGYTF
TRBJ2-2	TRBD2	TRBV24-1	-	TGTGCCACCAGTGATCCAAGCGGGGGGGCCGGGGAGCTGTTTTTT	CATSDPSGGAGELFF